This T cell receptor (beta chain) was recovered during a study of T cells in Graves' hyperthyroidism and ophthalmopathy (dated by TCRdb to the late 2010s). Notes on the research overall: A discovery cohort of approximately 97 patients, approximately 44 with Graves' ophthalmopathy and more than 55 with stable Graves' hyperthyroidism, was used to find distinguishing TCR V-J signatures. After blood sampling, hyperthyroidism patients were treated with methimazole at a starting dose of 30 mg daily, and ophthalmopathy patients were treated with high-dose intravenous methylprednisolone. The paper reports TCR Vbeta CDR3 sequencing of roughly 140 peripheral blood samples: 40 to 45 ophthalmopathy, under 85 hyperthyroidism and 17 progressor patients. In addition, the study compared T-cell repertoires in thyroid tissue and in blood from five to seven Graves' hyperthyroidism patients. Prospective prediction of ophthalmopathy was tested in an independent validation cohort of some 19 hyperthyroidism patients and 17 patients who later progressed to ophthalmopathy. The 100 discovery patients were divided at random into training and test sets in a 7:3 ratio.

The full study reports these points: Sample size was not statistically predetermined, and blinding of investigators to group allocation was not performed. Ophthalmopathy was separated from stable hyperthyroidism by a 13 V-J signature model, with 85% to 90% sensitivity and 81% to 83% specificity obtained in cross-validation and 80%/75% obtained in testing. Most expanded thyroid clonotypes (frequency above 0.001) were also detected in blood, a finding suggesting that blood repertoires may reflect thyroid immune responses. In validation, the model predicted progression to ophthalmopathy a median of around six months before onset, with 65% to 71% sensitivity and 72.22% specificity.

Patients with uncontrolled infections, other autoimmune diseases, pregnancy or lactation were excluded. Diagnoses relied on clinical symptoms, serum thyroxine and TRAb, thyroid ultrasound and orbital computed tomography. Total RNA was extracted using Trizol reagent, and RNA quality was assessed on an Agilent 2100 Bioanalyzer. Amplification of TCR beta CDR3 regions was carried out from RNA transcripts. The first round of RT-PCR for the TCR CDR3 was performed with the HTBI primer set and the Qiagen OneStep RT-PCR kit. A second multiplex PCR round built the libraries, followed by size selection and purification. The libraries were sequenced on an Illumina HiSeq2000 using paired-end 100 bp reads. As for the authors' bioinformatics: SOAPnuke was used to process the raw data, throwing out any read that contained adapters or uncalled bases, had a mean Phred below 15, or lacked an exact constant-primer or identifier match. COPE v1.2.5 was used to merge high-quality paired reads, and clonotypes were defined as unique nucleotide sequences. MiTCR v1.1 was used to align the clonotypes against IMGT TRBV, TRBD and TRBJ reference segments. The analysis included only V-J combinations with a frequency above 0.0001, which together covered around 99% of the repertoires. The TCS score was defined as the ratio of F50 (clonal expansion) to E x V (chaos), calculated using BLOSUM62-based TCRdist between CDR3 peptides within each V-J. Welch's t-statistics and random forest reduced roughly 530 V-J features to about 13, which were used in a naive Bayes classifier (R e1071). Thyroid-blood repertoire similarity was quantified with the Morisita-Horn index. Using fastp trimming at Q25 and MiXCR clonotype assembly, TCRdb reanalyzed the public sequencing data and kept in-frame beta chains. Every CDR3 protein is listed once, alongside the most common genes and DNA of its rows. TCRdb, rather than the study authors, made the V and J calls. Within this sample are roughly 500,000 distinct CDR3 sequences, with 40% to 50% of them counted one time only. Jointly, the top ten make up around 47% of the sample.

This clonotype appeared many times. The target of this receptor is not known. Per-base quality was not reported, and no clone a single base away is much larger than it. The CDR3 holds 12 amino acids from the cysteine to the phenylalanine. Solely the CDR3 DNA is kept, with 36 bases framed from the first base. Relative to germline, V is 3 bases shorter and J is 4 bases shorter, with 9 bases between their ends. CDR1 and CDR2 (DFQATT, SNEGSKA) derive from the germline V gene (reference sequence). The source is an adult woman with Graves' disease, either hyperthyroidism or ophthalmopathy (not recorded which). The chain employs TRBV20-1 and TRBJ2-5; D gene: possibly TRBD2, on 6 matching bases. Material: peripheral blood or thyroid tissue (not recorded which). The DNA sequence is given as TGCAGTGCTAGTTTCGGGAGAGAGACCCAGTACTTC. The encoded protein is CSASFGRETQYF.